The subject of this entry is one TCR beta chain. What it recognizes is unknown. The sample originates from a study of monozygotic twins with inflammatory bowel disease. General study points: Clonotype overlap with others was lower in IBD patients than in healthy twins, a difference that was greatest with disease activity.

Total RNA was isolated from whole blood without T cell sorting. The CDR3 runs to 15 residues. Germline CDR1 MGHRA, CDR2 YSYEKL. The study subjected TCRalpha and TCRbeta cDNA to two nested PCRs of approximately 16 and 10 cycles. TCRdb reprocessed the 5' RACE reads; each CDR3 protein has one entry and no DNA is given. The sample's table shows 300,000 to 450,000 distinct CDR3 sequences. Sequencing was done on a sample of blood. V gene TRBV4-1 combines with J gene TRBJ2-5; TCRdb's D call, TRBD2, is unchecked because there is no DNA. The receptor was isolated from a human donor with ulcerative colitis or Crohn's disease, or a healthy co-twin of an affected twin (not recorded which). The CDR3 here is CASSQDWGRPETQYF.